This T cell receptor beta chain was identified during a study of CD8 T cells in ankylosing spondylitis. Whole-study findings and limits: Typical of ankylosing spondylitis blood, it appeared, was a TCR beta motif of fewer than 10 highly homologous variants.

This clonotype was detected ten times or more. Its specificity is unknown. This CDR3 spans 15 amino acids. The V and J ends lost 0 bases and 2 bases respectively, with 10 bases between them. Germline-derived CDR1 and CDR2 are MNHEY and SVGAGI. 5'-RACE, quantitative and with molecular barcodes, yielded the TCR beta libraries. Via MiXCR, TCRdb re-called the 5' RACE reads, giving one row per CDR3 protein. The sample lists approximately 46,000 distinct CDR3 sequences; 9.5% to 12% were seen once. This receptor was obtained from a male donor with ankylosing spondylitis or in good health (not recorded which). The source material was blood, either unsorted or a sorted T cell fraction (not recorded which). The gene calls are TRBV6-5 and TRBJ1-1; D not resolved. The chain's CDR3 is CASSYSRGVNTEAFF. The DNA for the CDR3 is TGTGCCAGCAGTTACTCGCGAGGAGTTAACACTGAAGCTTTCTTT.